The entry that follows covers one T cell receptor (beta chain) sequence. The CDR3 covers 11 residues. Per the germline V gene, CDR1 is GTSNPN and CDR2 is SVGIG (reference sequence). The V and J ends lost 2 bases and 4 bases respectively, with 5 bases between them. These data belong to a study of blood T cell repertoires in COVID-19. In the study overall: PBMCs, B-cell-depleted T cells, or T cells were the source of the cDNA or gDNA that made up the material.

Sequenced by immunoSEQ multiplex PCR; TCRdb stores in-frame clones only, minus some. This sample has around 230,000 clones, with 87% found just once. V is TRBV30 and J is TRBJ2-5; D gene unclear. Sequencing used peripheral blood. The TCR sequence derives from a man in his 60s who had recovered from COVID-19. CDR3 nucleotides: TGTGCCTGGAGTAATATAGAGACCCAGTACTTC. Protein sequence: CAWSNIETQYF.